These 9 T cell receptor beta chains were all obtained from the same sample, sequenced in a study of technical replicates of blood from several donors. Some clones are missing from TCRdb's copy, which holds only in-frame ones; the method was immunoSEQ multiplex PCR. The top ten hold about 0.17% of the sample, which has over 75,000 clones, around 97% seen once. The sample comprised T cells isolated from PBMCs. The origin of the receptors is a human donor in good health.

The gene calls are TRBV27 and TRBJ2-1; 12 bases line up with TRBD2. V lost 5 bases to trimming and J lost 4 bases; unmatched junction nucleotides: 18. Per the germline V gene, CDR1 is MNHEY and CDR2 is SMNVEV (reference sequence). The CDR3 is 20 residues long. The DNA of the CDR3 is TGTGCCAGCAGTACACCCCTAGCGGGAGGGCCTTTTCGTCGGTACAATGAGCAGTTCTTC. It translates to CASSTPLAGGPFRRYNEQFF.

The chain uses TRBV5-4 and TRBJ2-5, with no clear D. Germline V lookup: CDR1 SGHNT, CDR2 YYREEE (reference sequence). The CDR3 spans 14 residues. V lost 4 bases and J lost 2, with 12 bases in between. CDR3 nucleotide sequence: TGTGCCAGCAGCCGACAAAGTCAACAAGAGACCCAGTACTTC. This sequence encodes CASSRQSQQETQYF.

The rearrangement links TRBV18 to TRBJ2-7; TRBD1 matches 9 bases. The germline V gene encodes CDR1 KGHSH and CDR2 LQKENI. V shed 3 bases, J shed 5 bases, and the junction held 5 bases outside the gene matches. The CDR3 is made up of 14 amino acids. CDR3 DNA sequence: TGTGCCAGCTCACCCGACAGGGGGGTGAACGAGCAGTACTTC. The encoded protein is CASSPDRGVNEQYF.

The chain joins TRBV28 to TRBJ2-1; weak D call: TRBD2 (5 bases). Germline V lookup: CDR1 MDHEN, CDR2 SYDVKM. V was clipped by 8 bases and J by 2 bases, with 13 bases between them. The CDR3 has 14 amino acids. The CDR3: CASGRGLTYNEQFF. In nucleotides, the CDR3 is TGTGCCAGCGGACGCGGGCTAACCTACAATGAGCAGTTCTTC.

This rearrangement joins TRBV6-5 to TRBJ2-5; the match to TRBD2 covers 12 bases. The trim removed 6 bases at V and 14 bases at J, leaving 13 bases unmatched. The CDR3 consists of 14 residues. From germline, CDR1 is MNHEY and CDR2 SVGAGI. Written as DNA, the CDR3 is TGTGCCAGCAGCCCAAATACTAGCGGGAGGAGCCCATACTTC. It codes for CASSPNTSGRSPYF.

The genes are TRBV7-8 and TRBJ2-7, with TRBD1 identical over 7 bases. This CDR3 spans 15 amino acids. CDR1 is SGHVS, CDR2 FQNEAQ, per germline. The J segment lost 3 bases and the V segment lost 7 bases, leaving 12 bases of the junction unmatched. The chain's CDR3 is CASTLTGSGYYEQYF. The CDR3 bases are TGTGCCAGCACCCTGACAGGGTCGGGATACTACGAGCAGTACTTC.

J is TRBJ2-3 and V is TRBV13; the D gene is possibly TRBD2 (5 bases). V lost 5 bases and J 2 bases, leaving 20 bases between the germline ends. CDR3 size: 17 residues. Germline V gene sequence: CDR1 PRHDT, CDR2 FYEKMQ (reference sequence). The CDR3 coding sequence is TGTGCCAGCAGCCTGGGAGCGCGCGCAACCATCACAGATACGCAGTATTTT. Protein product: CASSLGARATITDTQYF.

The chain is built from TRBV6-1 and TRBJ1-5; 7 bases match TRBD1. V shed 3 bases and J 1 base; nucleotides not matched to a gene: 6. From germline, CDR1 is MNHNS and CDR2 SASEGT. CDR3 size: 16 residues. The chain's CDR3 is CASSETGYGSNQPQHF. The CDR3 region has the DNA TGTGCCAGCAGTGAGACAGGGTACGGGAGCAATCAGCCCCAGCATTTT.

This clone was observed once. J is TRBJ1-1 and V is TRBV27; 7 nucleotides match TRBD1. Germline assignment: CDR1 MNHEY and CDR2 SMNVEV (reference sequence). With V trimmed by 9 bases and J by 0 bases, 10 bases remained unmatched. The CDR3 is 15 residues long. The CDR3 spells CASKEATGLNTEAFF. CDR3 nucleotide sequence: TGTGCCAGTAAAGAGGCGACAGGGCTGAACACTGAAGCTTTCTTT.